This record covers a single TCR beta chain. This record belongs to a study of blood T cell repertoires in COVID-19. The wider study: The samples span acute and convalescent COVID-19 from the United States, Italy and Spain. Nucleic acid was either cDNA or gDNA, and it came from T cells, B-cell-depleted T cells, or PBMCs.

Methods used by the authors: Reference gene primers were amplified, and this amplification served to estimate nucleated cell counts. This table comes from immunoSEQ multiplex PCR, and its TCRdb copy is limited to in-frame clones, with some not included. The V and J calls and clone size are taken from that table; D and trimming were inferred from the DNA. Of 200,000 to 250,000 clones in the sample, approximately 81% are singletons; the top ten hold 15% to 20%. The germline gives CDR1 SNHLY, CDR2 FYNNEI. The V and J ends lost 6 bases and 9 bases respectively, with 18 bases between them. This CDR3 region has 14 residues.

Material for sequencing was peripheral blood. V is TRBV2 and J is TRBJ2-1; tentatively, D is TRBD2 (7 bases). The sequence derives from a woman older than 75 with active or convalescent COVID-19. The chain's CDR3 is CASRTRGGSGEQFF. For the CDR3, the DNA is TGTGCCAGCAGGACTAGGGGGGGGAGTGGTGAGCAGTTCTTC.